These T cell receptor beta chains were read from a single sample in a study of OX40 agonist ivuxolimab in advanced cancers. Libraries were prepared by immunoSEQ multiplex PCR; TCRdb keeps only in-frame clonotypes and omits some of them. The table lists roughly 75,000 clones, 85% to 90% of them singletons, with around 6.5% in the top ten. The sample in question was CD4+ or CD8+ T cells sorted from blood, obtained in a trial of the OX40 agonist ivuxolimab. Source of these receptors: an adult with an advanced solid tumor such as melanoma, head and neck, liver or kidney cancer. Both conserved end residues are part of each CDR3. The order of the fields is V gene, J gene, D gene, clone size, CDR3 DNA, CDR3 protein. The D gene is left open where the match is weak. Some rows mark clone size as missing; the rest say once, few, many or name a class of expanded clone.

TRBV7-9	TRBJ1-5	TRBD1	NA	TGTGCCAGCAGCTCTTCCGGGACAGGGGGTAGCAATCAGCCCCAGCATTTT	CASSSSGTGGSNQPQHF
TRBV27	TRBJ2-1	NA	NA	TGTGCCAGCAGCTCCCAAAGTTGGACAGAGAATTACAATGAGCAGTTCTTC	CASSSQSWTENYNEQFF
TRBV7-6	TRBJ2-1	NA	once	TGTGCCAGCAGCTTAGTACTATCTTCCTACAATGAGCAGTTCTTC	CASSLVLSSYNEQFF
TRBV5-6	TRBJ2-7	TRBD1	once	TGTGCCAGCAGCCATGAACAGGGGTACCGCTCCTACGAGCAGTACTTC	CASSHEQGYRSYEQYF
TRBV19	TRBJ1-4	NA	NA	TGTGCCAGTAGTATAGGAGAGATCCTGAGTAATGAAAAACTGTTTTTT	CASSIGEILSNEKLFF
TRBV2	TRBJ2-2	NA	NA	TGTGCCAGCAGAACAACCGGGGAGCTGTTTTTT	CASRTTGELFF
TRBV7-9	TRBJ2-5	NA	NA	TGTGCCAGCAGCTTAAGTATGCGCGAGACCCAGTACTTC	CASSLSMRETQYF
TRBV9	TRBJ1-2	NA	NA	TGTGCCAGCAGCTTTTTAGACAGTACTAAACTGAACTATGGCTACACCTTC	CASSFLDSTKLNYGYTF
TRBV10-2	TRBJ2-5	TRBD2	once	TGCGCCAGCAGTGAGAGTAGGGAGGGGACCCAGTACTTC	CASSESREGTQYF
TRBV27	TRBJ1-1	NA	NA	TGTGCCAGCAGTTTATGGTTAAACACTGAAGCTTTCTTT	CASSLWLNTEAFF
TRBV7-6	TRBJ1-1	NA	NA	TGTGCCAGCAGCTTAGGGGGTGTCGGGACTGAAGCTTTCTTT	CASSLGGVGTEAFF
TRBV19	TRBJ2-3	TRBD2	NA	TGTGCCAGTAGTATCTCCAAGTGGGCGGGAGCGACAGATACGCAGTATTTT	CASSISKWAGATDTQYF
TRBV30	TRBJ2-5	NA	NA	TGTGCCTGGAGTGTACGTTCCGGAGGGCAAGAGACCCAGTACTTC	CAWSVRSGGQETQYF
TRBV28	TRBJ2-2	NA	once	TGTGCCAGCAGTCTGCGCTTAGCTCTTACCGGGGAGCTGTTTTTT	CASSLRLALTGELFF
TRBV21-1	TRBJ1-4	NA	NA	TGTGCCAGCAGCTCCGACAGAGGGAAACTGTTTTTT	CASSSDRGKLFF
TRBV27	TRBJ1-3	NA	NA	TGTGCCAGCAGTTTGGGGGGGCCTGGAAACACCATATATTTT	CASSLGGPGNTIYF
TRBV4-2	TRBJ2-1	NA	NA	TGTGCCAGCAGCCCAAACGGGCAGGTGGAGTTCTTC	CASSPNGQVEFF
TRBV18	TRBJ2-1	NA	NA	TGTGCCAGCTCACCCGGATACTCCTACAATGAGCAGTTCTTC	CASSPGYSYNEQFF
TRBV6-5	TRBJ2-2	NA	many	TGTGCCAGCAGTTATGGAGGGAGTGGGACCGGGGAGCTGTTTTTT	CASSYGGSGTGELFF
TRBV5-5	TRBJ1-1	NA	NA	TGTGCCAGCAGCTTGGTACATGCTAACACTGAAGCTTTCTTT	CASSLVHANTEAFF
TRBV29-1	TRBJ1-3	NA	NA	TGCAGCGTTGACAACCCGGAGGGGACTGGAAACACCATATATTTT	CSVDNPEGTGNTIYF
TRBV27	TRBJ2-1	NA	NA	TGTGCCAGCTCTAAACAAGGCAATGAGCAGTTCTTC	CASSKQGNEQFF